This is a list of T cell receptor beta chains from one sample in a study of blood T cell repertoires in COVID-19. Method: immunoSEQ multiplex PCR; TCRdb's copy keeps in-frame clones and lacks some. The sample carries 190,000 or so clones, more than 75% recorded once. Sequenced sample: PBMCs or T cells enriched from blood (not recorded which). All receptors come from a woman between 25 and 40 years old who had recovered from COVID-19. The CDR3 runs from the conserved cysteine through the conserved F or W. D genes are given only for firm matches. Clone size, where shown, is once, few, many, or a class for clones that have expanded.

.,TRBJ1-5,.,TRBV6-1,CASSEAPGGNQPQHF,TGTGCCAGCAGTGAAGCCCCGGGAGGCAATCAGCCCCAGCATTTT
.,TRBJ2-5,.,TRBV3-1/TRBV3-2,CASSRSKIVGVETQYF,TGTGCCAGCAGCCGAAGCAAAATCGTAGGGGTGGAGACCCAGTACTTC
.,TRBJ1-2,.,TRBV28,CASRGGDPRLYGYTF,TGTGCCAGCAGGGGGGGGGACCCCCGGCTCTATGGCTACACCTTC
.,TRBJ2-5,once,TRBV5-4,CVSSQRTEVETQYF,TGTGTCAGCAGCCAGCGGACAGAGGTAGAGACCCAGTACTTC
TRBD1,TRBJ2-5,.,TRBV9,CASSVVGRTGGKETQYF,TGTGCCAGCAGCGTAGTAGGGCGGACAGGGGGCAAAGAGACCCAGTACTTC
TRBD1,TRBJ2-2,.,TRBV28,CASSMTGSRSGELFF,TGTGCCAGCAGTATGACAGGGTCTCGATCCGGGGAGCTGTTTTTT
TRBD1,TRBJ2-7,.,TRBV27,CASSFSTGVSEQYF,TGTGCCAGCAGTTTCTCGACAGGGGTTAGCGAGCAGTACTTC
.,TRBJ2-7,.,TRBV30,CAWKVRLTSYEQYF,TGTGCCTGGAAAGTAAGACTGACTTCCTACGAGCAGTACTTC
.,TRBJ1-5,few,TRBV6-5,CASRLGGSNQPQHF,TGTGCCAGCAGACTTGGGGGGAGCAATCAGCCCCAGCATTTT
.,TRBJ2-7,.,TRBV5-1,CASSLDQGNTYEQYF,TGCGCCAGCAGCTTGGATCAGGGTAATACTTACGAGCAGTACTTC
.,TRBJ1-4,.,TRBV28,CASSLTNEKLFF,TGTGCCAGCAGTCTAACTAATGAAAAACTGTTTTTT
TRBD1,TRBJ1-6,.,TRBV7-2,CASSLQGASYNSPLHF,TGTGCCAGCAGCTTACAGGGGGCCTCCTATAATTCACCCCTCCACTTT
TRBD2,TRBJ2-7,.,TRBV3-1/TRBV3-2,CASSQDPGGGAEQYF,TGTGCCAGCAGCCAAGATCCGGGGGGGGGCGCCGAGCAGTACTTC
TRBD1,TRBJ2-5,once,TRBV20-1,CSASQRGPKETQYF,TGCAGTGCTAGTCAAAGGGGGCCAAAAGAGACCCAGTACTTC
.,TRBJ2-6,few,TRBV7-8,CASSSLAGLAGANVLTF,TGTGCCAGCAGCTCCCTAGCAGGTTTGGCTGGGGCCAACGTCCTGACTTTC
TRBD1,TRBJ1-5,.,TRBV6-7,CASTRTGHQPQHF,TGTGCCAGCACTAGGACAGGGCATCAGCCCCAGCATTTT
TRBD2,TRBJ2-7,.,TRBV27,CASSLEPGGEQYF,TGTGCCAGCAGTTTAGAGCCCGGGGGGGAGCAGTACTTC
TRBD1,TRBJ2-7,.,TRBV28,CASSPTGQGSYEQYF,TGTGCCAGCAGTCCTACGGGACAGGGGTCCTACGAGCAGTACTTC
.,TRBJ2-2,.,TRBV3-1/TRBV3-2,CASSPFGGLTYGELFF,TGTGCCAGCAGCCCCTTCGGCGGGTTGACTTATGGGGAGCTGTTTTTT
.,TRBJ1-2,.,TRBV3-1/TRBV3-2,CASSSWDIYGYTF,TGTGCCAGCAGCTCCTGGGACATCTATGGCTACACCTTC
.,TRBJ1-5,once,TRBV19,CASSYREQPQHF,TGTGCCAGTAGCTACAGGGAACAGCCCCAGCATTTT
TRBD1,TRBJ2-2,.,TRBV18,CASSPDRGGTGELFF,TGTGCCAGCTCACCGGACAGGGGCGGTACCGGGGAGCTGTTTTTT
.,TRBJ1-2,.,TRBV19,CASSIGGEFPATF,TGTGCCAGTAGTATAGGGGGGGAGTTTCCTGCTACCTTC
.,TRBJ1-5,.,TRBV19,CASSNTGGNQPQHF,TGTGCCAGTAGTAATACAGGAGGCAATCAGCCCCAGCATTTT
.,TRBJ2-1,.,TRBV5-8,CASSFIRGSYNEQFF,TGTGCCAGCAGCTTTATAAGGGGCTCCTACAATGAGCAGTTCTTC
TRBD1,TRBJ2-3,.,TRBV5-1,CASSTGTGGLDTQYF,TGCGCCAGCAGCACCGGGACAGGGGGCTTGGATACGCAGTATTTT
TRBD2,TRBJ2-2,.,TRBV30,CAWSVSSGSAGELFF,TGTGCCTGGAGTGTGTCTAGCGGGAGTGCCGGGGAGCTGTTTTTT
TRBD2,TRBJ2-2,.,TRBV13,CASSLALAGVPGELFF,TGTGCCAGCAGCTTAGCACTAGCGGGAGTTCCCGGGGAGCTGTTTTTT
.,TRBJ1-2,.,TRBV25-1,CASSERGGGVYGYTF,TGTGCCAGCAGTGAAAGGGGAGGGGGGGTATATGGCTACACCTTC
TRBD1,TRBJ1-4,.,TRBV9,CASSDRGTGWEKLFF,TGTGCCAGCAGCGACCGGGGGACAGGCTGGGAAAAACTGTTTTTT
TRBD1,TRBJ2-7,.,TRBV19,CASSTNGQGGRGSYEQYF,TGTGCCAGTAGTACAAATGGACAGGGGGGGAGAGGCTCCTACGAGCAGTACTTC
TRBD2,TRBJ2-3,.,TRBV24-1,CATAGKGEGKADTQYF,TGTGCCACCGCGGGCAAAGGGGAGGGTAAAGCAGATACGCAGTATTTT
TRBD1,TRBJ1-6,.,TRBV19,CASSSLSGQGNSPLHF,TGTGCCAGTAGTAGCCTCTCAGGACAGGGTAATTCACCCCTCCACTTT
TRBD1,TRBJ1-5,.,TRBV7-8,CASSPDRGHGQPQHF,TGTGCCAGCAGCCCCGACAGGGGGCACGGTCAGCCCCAGCATTTT
TRBD1,TRBJ1-1,.,TRBV28,CASRTPGTGALNTEAFF,TGTGCCAGCAGGACCCCCGGGACAGGGGCCTTGAACACTGAAGCTTTCTTT
.,TRBJ1-3,.,TRBV28,CASSFQTGNTIYF,TGTGCCAGCAGTTTCCAGACTGGAAACACCATATATTTT
.,TRBJ1-5,.,TRBV12-3/TRBV12-4,CASSLGGTQPQHF,TGTGCCAGCAGTTTAGGCGGAACTCAGCCCCAGCATTTT
.,TRBJ2-5,.,TRBV3-1/TRBV3-2,CASSQTHRADETQYF,TGTGCCAGCAGCCAAACCCACAGGGCGGACGAGACCCAGTACTTC
TRBD1,TRBJ1-2,.,TRBV19,CASSGTGPYGYTF,TGTGCCAGTAGCGGGACAGGGCCCTATGGCTACACCTTC
TRBD2,TRBJ2-7,once,TRBV5-4,CASSLASGITYEQYF,TGTGCCAGCAGCTTGGCCAGCGGGATCACCTACGAGCAGTACTTC
TRBD1,TRBJ1-2,.,TRBV19,CASGQGVLSGYTF,TGTGCCAGTGGACAGGGTGTGTTGAGTGGCTACACCTTC
TRBD2,TRBJ2-7,.,TRBV6-5,CASSTTSGDFSEQYF,TGTGCCAGCAGTACTACTAGCGGGGATTTCTCCGAGCAGTACTTC
.,TRBJ2-7,.,TRBV4-1,CASSQDSDFYEQYF,TGCGCCAGCAGCCAAGATTCTGACTTTTACGAGCAGTACTTC
TRBD2,TRBJ2-3,.,TRBV5-4,CASSYGLAGSTDTQYF,TGTGCCAGCAGCTATGGACTAGCGGGAAGCACAGATACGCAGTATTTT
TRBD2,TRBJ2-7,.,TRBV3-1/TRBV3-2,CASSLRTSGSLNEQYF,TGTGCCAGCAGCCTTCGGACTAGCGGGAGCCTGAACGAGCAGTACTTC
.,TRBJ2-5,.,TRBV7-9,CASSLSRVQTQYF,TGTGCCAGCAGCTTATCTCGGGTCCAGACCCAGTACTTC
.,TRBJ1-2,.,TRBV19,CASSMGSASPNYGYTF,TGTGCCAGTAGTATGGGGAGTGCGAGCCCTAACTATGGCTACACCTTC
.,TRBJ2-1,few,TRBV2,CASSEQGYNNEQFF,TGTGCCAGCAGTGAACAGGGCTACAACAATGAGCAGTTCTTC
.,TRBJ1-4,.,TRBV2,CASSRQATNEKLFF,TGTGCCAGCAGTCGACAGGCAACTAATGAAAAACTGTTTTTT
TRBD2,TRBJ2-5,.,TRBV29-1,CSVEDDPSGPQETQYF,TGCAGCGTTGAAGATGACCCTAGCGGACCCCAAGAGACCCAGTACTTC
TRBD2,TRBJ2-3,once,TRBV7-2,CASSGTSGTTQYF,TGTGCCAGCAGCGGGACTAGCGGGACTACGCAGTATTTT
.,TRBJ2-1,few,TRBV5-1,CASSPPAGNEQFF,TGCGCCAGCAGCCCCCCCGCGGGGAATGAGCAGTTCTTC
.,TRBJ2-1,.,TRBV21-1,CASSISGRGDEQFF,TGTGCCAGCAGCATAAGCGGGAGGGGTGATGAGCAGTTCTTC
TRBD1,TRBJ1-3,.,TRBV2,CASTVDRAGNTIYF,TGTGCCAGCACAGTCGACAGGGCTGGAAACACCATATATTTT